One and the same sample provided the 5 T cell receptor beta chains below, sequenced in a study of identical twins. TCRdb ran MiXCR on the 5' RACE reads and lists one entry per CDR3 protein. The sample gives approximately 500,000 distinct CDR3 sequences, approximately 24% of which show up once; over 2.5% is in the top ten. These data also featured in a second study, about T cells expressing NK-cell markers.

Sequenced input: CD4+ T cells sorted from blood. These receptors were taken from a young woman in good health.

This clonotype was counted between two and nine times. The chain is built from TRBV12-5 and TRBJ2-1, with D possibly being TRBD2 (6 bases). CDR1 and CDR2 from the germline V gene are LGHNT and FRNRAP. Trimming removed 7 bases at V and 12 bases at J, with 16 bases between. The CDR3 runs to 12 residues. The chain's CDR3 is CASATRLVGQFF. CDR3 bases: TGTGCTAGTGCCACCCGACTAGTTGGGCAGTTCTTC. The variable domain in full, with the rest retrieved from reference TRBV12-5 and TRBJ2-1, is DARVTQTPRHKVTEMGQEVTMRCQPILGHNTVFWYRQTMMQGLELLAYFRNRAPLDDSGMPKDRFSAEMPDATLATLKIQPSEPRDSAVYFCASATRLVGQFFGPGTRLTVL.

This sequence joins TRBV3-1 and TRBJ2-5; maybe TRBD2 (7 bases). From germline, CDR1 is LGHDT and CDR2 YNNKEL (reference sequence). V shed 4 bases and J shed 3 bases, with 15 bases lying between them. This CDR3 spans 15 amino acids. In nucleotides, the CDR3 is TGTGCCAGCAGCCTAAGGGGGGGAAGTGAAGAGACCCAGTACTTC. This gives the protein CASSLRGGSEETQYF.

This clonotype was counted only a few times. The chain is built from TRBV6-5 and TRBJ1-2, with D unresolved. Per the germline V gene, CDR1 is MNHEY and CDR2 is SVGAGI. Trimming stripped 2 bases from V and 7 bases from J, with 11 bases between. The CDR3 is made up of 13 amino acids. For the CDR3, the DNA is TGTGCCAGCAGTTACGGGCTCGCTGGTGGCTACACCTTC. Protein sequence: CASSYGLAGGYTF.

This clonotype showed up just a few times. The rearrangement uses TRBV7-2 and TRBJ2-7; D gene unclear. The length of the CDR3 is 12 residues. The germline V gene has CDR1 SGHTA and CDR2 FQGNSA. Trimming shortened V by 6 bases and J by 3 bases, and 9 bases separated the two germline ends. CDR3 sequence reads: CASSNNRYEQYF. DNA for the CDR3: TGTGCCAGCAGTAATAACCGCTACGAGCAGTACTTC.

This clonotype was seen more than once but under ten times. V is TRBV12-3 or TRBV12-4 and J is TRBJ1-2, with a weak D call TRBD1 (6 bases). The CDR3 spans 13 residues. Trimming removed 6 bases at V and 5 bases at J, with 13 bases between. The CDR3 nucleotides read TGTGCCAGCAGACGACGACAGGCTTATGGCTACACCTTC. It codes for CASRRRQAYGYTF.